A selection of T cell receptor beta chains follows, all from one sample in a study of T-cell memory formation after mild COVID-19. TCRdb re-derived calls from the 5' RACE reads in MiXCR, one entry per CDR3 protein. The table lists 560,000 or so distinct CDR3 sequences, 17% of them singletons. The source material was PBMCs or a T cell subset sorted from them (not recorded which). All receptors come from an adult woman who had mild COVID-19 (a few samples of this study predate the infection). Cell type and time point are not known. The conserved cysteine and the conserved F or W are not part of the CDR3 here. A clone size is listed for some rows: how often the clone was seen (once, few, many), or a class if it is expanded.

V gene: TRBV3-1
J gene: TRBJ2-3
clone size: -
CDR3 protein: ASSHDSGTDTQY

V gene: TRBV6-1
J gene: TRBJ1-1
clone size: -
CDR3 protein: ASSEALLKGRNTEAF

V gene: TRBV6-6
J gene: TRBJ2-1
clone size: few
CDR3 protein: AISSYNEQF

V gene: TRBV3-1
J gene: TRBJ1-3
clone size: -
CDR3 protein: ASSQLNGGYGNTIY

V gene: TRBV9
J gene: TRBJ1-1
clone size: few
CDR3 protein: ASSVVPGNTEAF

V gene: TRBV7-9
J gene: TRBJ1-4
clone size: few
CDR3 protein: ASSLTGVTEKLF

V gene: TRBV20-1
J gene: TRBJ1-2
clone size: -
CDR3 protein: SARAGDTNYGYT

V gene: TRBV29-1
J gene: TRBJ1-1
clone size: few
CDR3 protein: SVELNTEAF

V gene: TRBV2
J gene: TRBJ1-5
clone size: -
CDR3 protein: ASSEMVFGNQPQH

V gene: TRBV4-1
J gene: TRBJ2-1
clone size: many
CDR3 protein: ASSLTPPGDFSYNEQF

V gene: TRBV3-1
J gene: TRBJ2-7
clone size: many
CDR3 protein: ASSQFSGASYEQY